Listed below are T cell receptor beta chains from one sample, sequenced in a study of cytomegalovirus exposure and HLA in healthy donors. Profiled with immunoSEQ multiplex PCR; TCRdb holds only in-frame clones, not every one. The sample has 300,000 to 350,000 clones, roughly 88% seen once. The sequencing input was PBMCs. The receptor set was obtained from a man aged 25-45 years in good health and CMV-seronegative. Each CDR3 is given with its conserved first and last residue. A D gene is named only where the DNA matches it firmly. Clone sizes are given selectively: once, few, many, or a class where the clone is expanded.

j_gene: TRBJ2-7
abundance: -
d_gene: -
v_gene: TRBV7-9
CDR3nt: TGTGCCAGCAGTTTGCGTGAGGTCTACGAGCAGTACTTC
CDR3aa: CASSLREVYEQYF

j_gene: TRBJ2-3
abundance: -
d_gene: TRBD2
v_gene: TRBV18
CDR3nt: TGTGCCAGCTCGCCAGTAGCGGGGGGGCAGGATACGCAGTATTTT
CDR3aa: CASSPVAGGQDTQYF

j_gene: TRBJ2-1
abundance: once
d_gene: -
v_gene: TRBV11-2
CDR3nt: TGTGCCAGCAGCTTGAGCCATGGGACTTACAATGAGCAGTTCTTC
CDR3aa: CASSLSHGTYNEQFF

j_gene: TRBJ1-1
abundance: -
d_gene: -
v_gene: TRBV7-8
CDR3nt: TGTGCCAGCAGCGCCGGGGGGGCTGAAGCTTTCTTT
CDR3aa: CASSAGGAEAFF

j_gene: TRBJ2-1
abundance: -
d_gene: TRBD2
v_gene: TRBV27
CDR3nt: TGTGCCAGCAGTTTTTGGGGGGGAAGCTACAATGAGCAGTTCTTC
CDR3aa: CASSFWGGSYNEQFF

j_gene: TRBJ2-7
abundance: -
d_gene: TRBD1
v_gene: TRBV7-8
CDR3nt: TGTGCCAGCAGCCCGGACAGGGTGGACCTCTACGAGCAGTACTTC
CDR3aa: CASSPDRVDLYEQYF

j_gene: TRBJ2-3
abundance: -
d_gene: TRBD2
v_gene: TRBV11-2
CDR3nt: TGTGCCAGCAGCTTAATCCTAGCGGGGGTGGATACGCAGTATTTT
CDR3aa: CASSLILAGVDTQYF

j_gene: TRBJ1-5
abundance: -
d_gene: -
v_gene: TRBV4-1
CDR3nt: TGCGCCAGCAGCCAAGAGGGCAGGGTGGTTCAGCCCCAGCATTTT
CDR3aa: CASSQEGRVVQPQHF

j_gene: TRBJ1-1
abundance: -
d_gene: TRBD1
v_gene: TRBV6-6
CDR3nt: TGTGCCACCAACAGGGGCACTGAAGCTTTCTTT
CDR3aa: CATNRGTEAFF

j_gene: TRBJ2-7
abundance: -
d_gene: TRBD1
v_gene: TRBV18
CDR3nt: TGTGCCAGCTCACCGGGACAGGGGGCTTGGTTGGGCTCCTACGAGCAGTACTTC
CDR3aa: CASSPGQGAWLGSYEQYF

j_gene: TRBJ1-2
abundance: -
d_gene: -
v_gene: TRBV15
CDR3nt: TGTGCCACCAGCAGAGACACAGGGCGGAACTATGGCTACACCTTC
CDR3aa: CATSRDTGRNYGYTF

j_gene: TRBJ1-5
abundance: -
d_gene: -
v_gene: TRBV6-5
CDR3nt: TGTGCCAGCAGTTTCGGGGGGTCGGGGCAGCCCCAGCATTTT
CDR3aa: CASSFGGSGQPQHF

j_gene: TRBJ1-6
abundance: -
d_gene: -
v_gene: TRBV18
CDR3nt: TGTGCCAGCTCACGGGACGGAGGGTCGTCACCCCTCCACTTT
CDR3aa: CASSRDGGSSPLHF

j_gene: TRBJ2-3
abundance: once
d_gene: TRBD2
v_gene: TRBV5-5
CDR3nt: TGTGCCAGCAACATGATACTAGCGGGAGGCACAGATACGCAGTATTTT
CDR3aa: CASNMILAGGTDTQYF

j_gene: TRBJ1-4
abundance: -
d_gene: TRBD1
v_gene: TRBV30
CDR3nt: TGTGCCTGGAGTGATGACAGGGGGGTGGGTGAAAAACTGTTTTTT
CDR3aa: CAWSDDRGVGEKLFF

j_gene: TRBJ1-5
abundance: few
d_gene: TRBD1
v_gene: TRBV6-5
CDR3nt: TGTGCCAGCAGTCGGACAGGGCCCAATCAGCCCCAGCATTTT
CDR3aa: CASSRTGPNQPQHF

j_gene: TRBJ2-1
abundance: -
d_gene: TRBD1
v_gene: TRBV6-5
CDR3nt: TGTGCCAGCAGTTCGGACAGGGGAGTTTACAATGAGCAGTTCTTC
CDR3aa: CASSSDRGVYNEQFF

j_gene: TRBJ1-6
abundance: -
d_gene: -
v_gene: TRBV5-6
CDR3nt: TGTGCCAGCAGCTTGACGACAGGTTTCGCACCCCTCCACTTT
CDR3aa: CASSLTTGFAPLHF

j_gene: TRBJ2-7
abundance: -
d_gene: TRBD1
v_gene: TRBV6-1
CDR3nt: TGTGCCAGCAGTGAAGGAGGGACAGGGGGTAGGGAGCAGTACTTC
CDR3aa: CASSEGGTGGREQYF

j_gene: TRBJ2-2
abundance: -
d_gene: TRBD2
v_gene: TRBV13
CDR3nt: TGTGCCAGCAGCTTCGTTTTAGCGGGGGGGCCCGGAACCGGGGAGCTGTTTTTT
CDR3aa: CASSFVLAGGPGTGELFF

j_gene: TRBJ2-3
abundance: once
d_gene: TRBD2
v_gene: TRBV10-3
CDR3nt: TGTGCCATCAGCCTAGCGGGGAGCACAGATACGCAGTATTTT
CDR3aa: CAISLAGSTDTQYF

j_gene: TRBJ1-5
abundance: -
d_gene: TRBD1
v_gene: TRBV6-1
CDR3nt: TGTGCCAGCATACAGGGGAACGGCCAGCCCCAGCATTTT
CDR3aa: CASIQGNGQPQHF

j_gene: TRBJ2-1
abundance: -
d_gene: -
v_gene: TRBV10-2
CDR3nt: TGCGCCACCTCTCCGACAGGAACCAATGAGCAGTTCTTC
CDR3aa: CATSPTGTNEQFF

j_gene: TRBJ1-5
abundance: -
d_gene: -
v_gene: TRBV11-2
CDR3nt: TGTGCCAGCAGCTTTGAGTGGGGGGGCGCGGGCAATCAGCCCCAGCATTTT
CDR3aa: CASSFEWGGAGNQPQHF

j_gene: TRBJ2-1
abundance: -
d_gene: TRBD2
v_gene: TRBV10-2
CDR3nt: TGCGCCAGCAGTGAGACCTGGACTAGCTCCTACAATGAGCAGTTCTTC
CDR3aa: CASSETWTSSYNEQFF

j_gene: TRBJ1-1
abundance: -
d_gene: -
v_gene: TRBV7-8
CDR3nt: TGTGCCAGCAGCTTAGGTTTCAGGGGCTCCACTGAAGCTTTCTTT
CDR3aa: CASSLGFRGSTEAFF

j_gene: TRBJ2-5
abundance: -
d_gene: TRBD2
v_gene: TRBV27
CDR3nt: TGTGCCAGCAGTCCTCGGACTAGCGGGGGGGCTTTCAGCCAAGAGACCCAGTACTTC
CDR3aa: CASSPRTSGGAFSQETQYF

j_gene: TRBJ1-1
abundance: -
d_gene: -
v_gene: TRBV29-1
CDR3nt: TGCAGCGTTGAAGCACTTTTAGGGGCAGTGAACACTGAAGCTTTCTTT
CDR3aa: CSVEALLGAVNTEAFF

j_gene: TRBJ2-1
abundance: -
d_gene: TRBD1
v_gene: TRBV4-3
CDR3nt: TGCGCCAGCAGCTCGACAGGGGCGTACTACAATGAGCAGTTCTTC
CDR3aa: CASSSTGAYYNEQFF

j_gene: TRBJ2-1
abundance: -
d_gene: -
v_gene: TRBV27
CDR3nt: TGTGCCAGCAGTTTATTACCGGGTAATGAGCAGTTCTTC
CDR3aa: CASSLLPGNEQFF

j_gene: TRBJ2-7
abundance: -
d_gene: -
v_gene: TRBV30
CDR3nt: TGTGCCTGGGTCAGGGATTCCTACGAGCAGTACTTC
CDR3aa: CAWVRDSYEQYF

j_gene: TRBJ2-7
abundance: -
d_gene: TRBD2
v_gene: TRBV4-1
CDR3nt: TGCGCCAGCAGCCAGGAGGGACTAGCGCCCTACGAGCAGTACTTC
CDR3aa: CASSQEGLAPYEQYF

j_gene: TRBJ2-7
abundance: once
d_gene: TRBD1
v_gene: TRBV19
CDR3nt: TGTGCCAGTAGGAAAGGACAGGGGGCCTACGAGCAGTACTTC
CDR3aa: CASRKGQGAYEQYF

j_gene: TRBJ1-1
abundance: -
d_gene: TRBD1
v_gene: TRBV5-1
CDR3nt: TGCGCCAGCAGCTTGTTCGACAGGGTAGGAGTGGGGAACACTGAAGCTTTCTTT
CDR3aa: CASSLFDRVGVGNTEAFF

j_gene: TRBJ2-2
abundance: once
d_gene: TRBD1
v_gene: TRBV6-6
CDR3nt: TGTGCCAGCAGTGGACAGGAGAACACCGGGGAGCTGTTTTTT
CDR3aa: CASSGQENTGELFF

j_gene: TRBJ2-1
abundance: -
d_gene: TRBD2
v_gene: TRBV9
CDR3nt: TGTGCCAGCAGCGTTAGCCCCGGGGGGAGGGCCTACAATGAGCAGTTCTTC
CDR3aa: CASSVSPGGRAYNEQFF

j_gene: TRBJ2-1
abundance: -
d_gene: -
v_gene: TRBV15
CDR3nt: TGTGCCACCAGCGGGGACGCTTCGGGAGCCTACAATGAGCAGTTCTTC
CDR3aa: CATSGDASGAYNEQFF

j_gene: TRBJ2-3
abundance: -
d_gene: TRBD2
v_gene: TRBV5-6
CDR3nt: TGTGCCAGCAGAACGACTAGCGGGGGCACAGATACGCAGTATTTT
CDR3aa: CASRTTSGGTDTQYF

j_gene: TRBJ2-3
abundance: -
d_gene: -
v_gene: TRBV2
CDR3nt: TGTGCCAGCAGTGTACCGGTCCCTGGCACAGATACGCAGTATTTT
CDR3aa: CASSVPVPGTDTQYF

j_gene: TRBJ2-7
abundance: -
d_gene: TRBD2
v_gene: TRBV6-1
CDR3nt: TGTGCCAGCAGTGCTGAAACTAGCGGGGGACTCGAGCAGTACTTC
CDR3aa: CASSAETSGGLEQYF

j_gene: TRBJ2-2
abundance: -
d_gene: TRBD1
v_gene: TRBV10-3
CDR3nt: TGTGCCATCAGTGAGTCGACAGGGGGGCCGAACACCGGGGAGCTGTTTTTT
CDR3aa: CAISESTGGPNTGELFF

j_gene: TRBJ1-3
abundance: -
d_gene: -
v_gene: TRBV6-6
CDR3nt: TGTGCCAGCAGTTACCCGGTGAGCTCTGGAAACACCATATATTTT
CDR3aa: CASSYPVSSGNTIYF

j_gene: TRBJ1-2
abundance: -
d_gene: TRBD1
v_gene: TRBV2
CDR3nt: TGTGCCAGCAGTGAGTACTCCCCCGGGACAGGGGACTATGGCTACACCTTC
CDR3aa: CASSEYSPGTGDYGYTF

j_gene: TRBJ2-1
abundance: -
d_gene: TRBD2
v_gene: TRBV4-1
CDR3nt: TGCGCCAGCAGCCCTCTGACTAGCGGGGAGTACAATGAGCAGTTCTTC
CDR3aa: CASSPLTSGEYNEQFF

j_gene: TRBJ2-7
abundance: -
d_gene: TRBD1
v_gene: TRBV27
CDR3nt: TGTGCCAGCAGGTTAGGGACAGGGACCTACGAGCAGTACTTC
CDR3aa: CASRLGTGTYEQYF

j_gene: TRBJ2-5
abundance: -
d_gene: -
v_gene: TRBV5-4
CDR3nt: TGTGCCAGCAGCCCAGGACAGAGGGTAGAGACCCAGTACTTC
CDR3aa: CASSPGQRVETQYF

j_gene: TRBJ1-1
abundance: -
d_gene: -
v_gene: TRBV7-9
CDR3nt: TGTGCCAGCAGCTTAGTATTACAGGTTGAAGCTTTCTTT
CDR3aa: CASSLVLQVEAFF

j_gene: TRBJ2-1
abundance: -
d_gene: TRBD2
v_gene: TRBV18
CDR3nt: TGTGCCAGCTCCGGTAGCGGGGGAAACAATGAGCAGTTCTTC
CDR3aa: CASSGSGGNNEQFF

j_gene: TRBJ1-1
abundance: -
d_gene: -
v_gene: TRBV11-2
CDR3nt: TGTGCCAGCAGCCCACAGCGGGCGAGTAGCGTGAACACTGAAGCTTTCTTT
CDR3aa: CASSPQRASSVNTEAFF

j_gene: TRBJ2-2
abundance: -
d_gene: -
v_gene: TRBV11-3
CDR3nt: TGTGCCAGCAGCTTAGGGCAGACGAACACCGGGGAGCTGTTTTTT
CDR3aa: CASSLGQTNTGELFF

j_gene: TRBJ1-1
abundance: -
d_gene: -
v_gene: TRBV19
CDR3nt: TGTGCCAGTAGTATCGACACGAGCCGGAACACTGAAGCTTTCTTT
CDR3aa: CASSIDTSRNTEAFF

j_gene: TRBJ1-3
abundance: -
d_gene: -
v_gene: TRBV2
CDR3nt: TGTGCCAGCAGTGTTACAGGCCACTCTGGAAACACCATATATTTT
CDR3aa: CASSVTGHSGNTIYF

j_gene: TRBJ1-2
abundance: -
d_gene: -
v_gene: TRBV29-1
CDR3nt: TGCAGCGTTGCTGCAGGGCTTAACTATGGCTACACCTTC
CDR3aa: CSVAAGLNYGYTF

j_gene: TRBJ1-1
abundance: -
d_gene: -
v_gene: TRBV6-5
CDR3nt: TGTGCCAGCAGTTTAACAGGGAACACTGAAGCTTTCTTT
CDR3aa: CASSLTGNTEAFF

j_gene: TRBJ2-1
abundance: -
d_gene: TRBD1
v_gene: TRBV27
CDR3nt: TGTGCCAGCAGGAGGGGACAGCCGTTCGATGAGCAGTTCTTC
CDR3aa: CASRRGQPFDEQFF

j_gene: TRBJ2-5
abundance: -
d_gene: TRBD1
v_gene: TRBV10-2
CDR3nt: TGCGCCAGCAGCTTGTGGACAGGGGGCGGGGACCAGTACTTC
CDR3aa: CASSLWTGGGDQYF

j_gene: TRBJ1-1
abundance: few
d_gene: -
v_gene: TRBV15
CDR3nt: TGTGCCACCAGCAGAGATCGGGGAATGGTGAACAGGAACACTGAAGCTTTCTTT
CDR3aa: CATSRDRGMVNRNTEAFF

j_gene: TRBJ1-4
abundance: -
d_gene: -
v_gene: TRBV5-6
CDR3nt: TGTGCCAGCGCAGAAGCAACTAATGAAAAACTGTTTTTT
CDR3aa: CASAEATNEKLFF

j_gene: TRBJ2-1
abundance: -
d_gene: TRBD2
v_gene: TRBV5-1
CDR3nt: TGCGCCAGCAGCTTGGTAGCGGGGCCCTACAATGAGCAGTTCTTC
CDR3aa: CASSLVAGPYNEQFF